These T cell receptor beta chains were read from a single sample in a study of T cell changes during pregnancy in multiple sclerosis. Generated by immunoSEQ multiplex PCR, the TCRdb table keeps only in-frame clones and is missing some. The sample holds tens of thousands of clones; 85% to 95% are singletons and the top ten take around 0.43%. The sequencing here drew on CD4+ T cells from peripheral blood mononuclear cells, taken after pregnancy. The source of these receptors is a female donor with multiple sclerosis, enrolled in a pregnancy study. Both conserved end residues are part of each CDR3. D genes are given only for firm matches. The size of a clone is reported for some rows only, either as once, few or many, or as a class for expanded clones.

v_call	clone_size	j_call	d_call	cdr3_aa	cdr3_nt
TRBV7-9	.	TRBJ2-7	TRBD2	CASSLVFGTSGTYEQYF	TGTGCCAGCAGCTTAGTATTCGGGACTAGCGGAACCTACGAGCAGTACTTC
TRBV7-8	once	TRBJ2-1	.	CASSRLEAAYNEQFF	TGTGCCAGCAGCCGTCTTGAGGCGGCCTACAATGAGCAGTTCTTC
TRBV11-1	.	TRBJ2-5	.	CATNRVERGETQYF	TGTGCCACCAACCGGGTCGAAAGGGGAGAGACCCAGTACTTC
TRBV19	.	TRBJ1-1	TRBD1	CASSRGWDRGGDTEAFF	TGTGCCAGTAGTAGAGGTTGGGACAGGGGAGGCGACACTGAAGCTTTCTTT
TRBV7-2	.	TRBJ1-5	.	CASSLPGASNQPQHF	TGTGCCAGCAGTCTGCCGGGAGCGAGCAATCAGCCCCAGCATTTT
TRBV11-2	once	TRBJ2-2	TRBD2	CASSVSGLAVRGGELFF	TGTGCCAGCAGCGTGTCGGGACTAGCGGTGAGGGGCGGGGAGCTGTTTTTT
TRBV30	.	TRBJ1-1	.	CAWSANMNTEAFF	TGTGCCTGGAGTGCAAACATGAACACTGAAGCTTTCTTT
TRBV11-2	.	TRBJ2-7	TRBD2	CASRLAASGPFSSYEQYF	TGTGCCAGCAGATTAGCGGCTAGCGGACCGTTTAGCTCCTACGAGCAGTACTTC
TRBV30	.	TRBJ1-5	TRBD1	CAWSGGGGQPQHF	TGTGCCTGGAGTGGAGGGGGCGGTCAGCCCCAGCATTTT
TRBV9	.	TRBJ1-4	.	CASSVSSGPEGEKLFF	TGTGCCAGCAGCGTGTCCAGTGGGCCTGAAGGTGAAAAACTGTTTTTT
TRBV2	.	TRBJ2-2	TRBD2	CASSSGLAANTGELFF	TGTGCCAGCAGTTCCGGACTAGCGGCGAACACCGGGGAGCTGTTTTTT
TRBV10-3	.	TRBJ2-7	TRBD2	CAIRLRESSSEQYF	TGTGCCATCAGACTGCGGGAGAGCTCCAGCGAGCAGTACTTC
TRBV10-3	.	TRBJ2-7	.	CAIKGRLTYEQYF	TGTGCCATCAAGGGGCGGCTAACCTACGAGCAGTACTTC
TRBV5-1	.	TRBJ2-1	.	CASSWVAGQGVYNEQFF	TGCGCCAGCAGCTGGGTAGCCGGGCAGGGCGTCTACAATGAGCAGTTCTTC
TRBV19	.	TRBJ1-2	TRBD1	CASSSRTGIMFGYTF	TGTGCCAGTAGTTCCCGGACAGGGATTATGTTTGGCTACACCTTC
TRBV19	once	TRBJ1-6	TRBD1	CASRQTGGLTGTLHF	TGTGCCAGTAGACAAACAGGGGGCTTAACCGGCACCCTCCACTTT
TRBV4-2	.	TRBJ2-5	TRBD1	CASSRQGDRETQYF	TGTGCCAGCAGCCGGCAGGGCGACAGGGAAACCCAGTACTTC
TRBV2	once	TRBJ2-5	TRBD2	CASSASGRAYETQYF	TGTGCCAGCAGTGCGAGCGGGAGGGCCTACGAGACCCAGTACTTC
TRBV11-2	once	TRBJ2-1	TRBD2	CASSTVAGVSYNEQFF	TGTGCCAGCAGCACCGTAGCGGGAGTATCCTACAATGAGCAGTTCTTC
TRBV18	.	TRBJ1-5	TRBD1	CASSPGTGQSNQPQHF	TGTGCCAGCTCACCCGGGACAGGGCAAAGCAATCAGCCCCAGCATTTT
TRBV7-2	.	TRBJ1-1	.	CASSSYSLTEAFF	TGTGCCAGCAGCTCCTACTCTTTAACTGAAGCTTTCTTT
TRBV30	.	TRBJ2-2	.	CAWSLTTGTGELFF	TGTGCCTGGAGTCTCACGACGGGCACCGGGGAGCTGTTTTTT
TRBV5-5	.	TRBJ1-6	.	CASSFSNSPGSPFHF	TGTGCCAGCAGCTTCTCGAACAGTCCGGGATCACCCTTCCACTTT
TRBV2	few	TRBJ1-2	TRBD1	CASAGDRASYGYTF	TGTGCCAGCGCCGGGGACAGGGCTAGCTATGGCTACACCTTC
TRBV11-3	few	TRBJ2-1	.	CASSLAGWENEQFF	TGTGCCAGCAGCTTAGCGGGATGGGAAAATGAGCAGTTCTTC
TRBV9	once	TRBJ2-5	TRBD1	CASSATGSMETQYF	TGTGCCAGCAGCGCGACAGGGAGTATGGAGACCCAGTACTTC
TRBV4-1	.	TRBJ2-3	TRBD2	CASSQDPGLAGVVDTQYF	TGCGCCAGCAGCCAAGATCCCGGGCTAGCGGGAGTGGTAGATACGCAGTATTTT
TRBV6-5	.	TRBJ1-3	.	CASKQGIRNTIYF	TGTGCCAGCAAACAGGGAATAAGAAACACCATATATTTT
TRBV6-1	.	TRBJ1-5	.	CASSEVGPGQPQHF	TGTGCCAGCAGTGAAGTGGGGCCGGGTCAGCCCCAGCATTTT
TRBV6-5	.	TRBJ2-7	.	CASSYSRWAPYEQYF	TGTGCCAGCAGTTACTCTAGGTGGGCTCCCTACGAGCAGTACTTC
TRBV18	.	TRBJ2-1	TRBD1	CASSPDPDRVNFF	TGTGCCAGCTCACCAGACCCGGACAGGGTGAATTTCTTC
TRBV18	.	TRBJ1-6	.	CASSPKEQGNEGSPLHF	TGTGCCAGCTCACCTAAAGAACAGGGAAACGAGGGTTCACCCCTCCACTTT
TRBV6-1	.	TRBJ1-5	.	CASREQTWSNQPQHF	TGTGCCAGCAGAGAACAGACTTGGAGCAATCAGCCCCAGCATTTT
TRBV9	.	TRBJ2-2	.	CASSVRTGELFF	TGTGCCAGCAGCGTCAGGACCGGGGAGCTGTTTTTT
TRBV6-5	.	TRBJ1-1	TRBD1	CASSGTGGKGTEAFF	TGTGCCAGCAGTGGGACAGGGGGCAAGGGCACTGAAGCTTTCTTT